The text below deals with one TCR beta chain. Its antigen is unknown. The record originates from a study of OX40 agonist ivuxolimab in advanced cancers. Measured with immunoSEQ multiplex PCR; TCRdb has only the in-frame clones, and not every one. The sample records roughly 80,000 clones, roughly 87% being singletons. V was pared by 4 bases and J by 5 bases, with 4 bases of the junction left unmatched. This CDR3 region has 14 residues. Germline assignment: CDR1 MGHRA and CDR2 YSYEKL. Study-wide points: More expanded clones were found, on average, in CD8+ than in CD4+ T cells.

The V gene is TRBV4-1, the J gene TRBJ2-7; TRBD1 matches 11 bases. The clonotype originates from an adult with an advanced solid tumor such as melanoma, head and neck, liver or kidney cancer. The source was CD4+ or CD8+ T cells sorted from blood, collected in a trial of the OX40 agonist ivuxolimab. Here the CDR3 DNA reads TGCGCCAGCAGCCTAAAGGACAGGGGGCACGAGCAGTACTTC. Protein: CASSLKDRGHEQYF.